The 32 T cell receptor beta chains below all came from one sample that was sequenced in a study of blood T cell repertoires in COVID-19. This table comes from immunoSEQ multiplex PCR, and its TCRdb copy is limited to in-frame clones, with some not included. The sample lists over 85,000 clones, 70% to 90% occurring once. Input material: peripheral blood. Receptor source: a man in his 60s with acute or convalescent COVID-19.

The chain joins TRBV5-1 to TRBJ2-3; a possible D gene is TRBD1 (6 bases). The germline V gene has CDR1 SGHRS and CDR2 YFSETQ. The CDR3 totals 16 residues. The V end lost 0 bases, the J end lost 5 bases, and 16 bases lay between the germline ends. The CDR3 region is CASSLEQGWGVDTQYF. CDR3 DNA: TGCGCCAGCAGCTTGGAGCAGGGGTGGGGTGTAGATACGCAGTATTTT.

The J gene is TRBJ1-5, the V gene TRBV25-1; D gene unclear. Germline V gene lookup returns CDR1 MGHDK and CDR2 SYGVNS. The V end was cut by 4 bases, the J end by 9 bases, with 10 bases between. This CDR3 spans 12 amino acids. Here the CDR3 reads CASSGRGGPQHF. CDR3 in DNA: TGTGCCAGCAGTGGTCGGGGTGGGCCCCAGCATTTT.

The chain joins TRBV19 to TRBJ1-5, with D possibly TRBD1 on 5 matching bases. CDR1 and CDR2 from the germline V gene are LNHDA and SQIVND (reference sequence). This CDR3 has 15 residues. V lost 5 bases to trimming and J lost 6 bases, with 17 bases between them. The CDR3 nucleotides read TGTGCCAGTAGTTCCACGGGGGAGTCGGGTCAGCCCCAGCATTTT. Protein sequence: CASSSTGESGQPQHF.

The chain is built from TRBV12-5 and TRBJ2-1, with 9 bases identical to TRBD2. This CDR3 has 16 amino acids. The germline V gene encodes CDR1 LGHNT and CDR2 FRNRAP. Unmatched junction bases numbered 3, after V lost 3 bases and J lost 0 bases. The CDR3 loop is CASGFQAGGSYNEQFF. CDR3 nucleotide sequence: TGTGCTAGTGGTTTCCAAGCGGGAGGCTCCTACAATGAGCAGTTCTTC.

CDR3 DNA: TGTGCCAGCAGCTTAGCCGCAGTGTCGGGCTACACCTTC. Translating gives CASSLAAVSGYTF. The chain has TRBV7-9 and TRBJ1-2; no clear D. This CDR3 region has 13 residues. With 0 bases removed from V and 8 bases from J, the gap between germline ends came to 10 bases. The germline V gene has CDR1 SEHNR and CDR2 FQNEAQ (reference sequence).

The chain recombines TRBV27 with TRBJ2-2; the match to TRBD2 covers 9 bases. The CDR3 sequence is 18 residues long. V shed 2 bases, J shed 2 bases, and the junction held 9 bases outside the gene matches. The V gene's germline CDR1 is MNHEY and CDR2 SMNVEV (reference sequence). In DNA, the CDR3 is TGTGCCAGCAGTTTAAGGGGAGCGGGGGGTGTCAACACCGGGGAGCTGTTTTTT. It specifies CASSLRGAGGVNTGELFF.

The chain joins TRBV2 to TRBJ2-1, with TRBD2 matching 13 bases. The germline CDR1 and CDR2 sequences are SNHLY and FYNNEI. This CDR3 comprises 16 residues. V shed 6 bases and J 10 bases; nucleotides not matched to a gene: 12. The CDR3, as DNA: TGTGCCAGCAGGTCGGGTCCCACGACTAGCGGGGGGGAGCAGTTCTTC. This translates into CASRSGPTTSGGEQFF.

As to this clone: A read error may produce the germline difference seen at one junction end. The V call is TRBV6-2 or TRBV6-3, the J call TRBJ2-7, with a weak D call TRBD2 (6 bases). The V gene's germline CDR1 is MNHEY and CDR2 SVGEGT. This CDR3 region has 11 residues. This CDR3 is CASSYGTLKSF. Here the CDR3 DNA reads TGTGCCAGCAGTTACGGGACTTTAAAGTCCTTC.

The chain has TRBV30 and TRBJ2-5, with TRBD1 identical over 8 bases. V dropped 0 bases and J dropped 5; count of bases not matched to a gene: 5. The CDR3 covers 14 residues. Germline V lookup: CDR1 GTSNPN, CDR2 SVGIG (reference sequence). CDR3 DNA sequence: TGTGCCTGGAGTGTAACACCAGGGGGCGAGACCCAGTACTTC. Residues: CAWSVTPGGETQYF.

The V and J genes are TRBV30 and TRBJ1-2; TRBD1 aligns across 7 bases. The CDR3 runs 13 residues. Germline V gives CDR1 GTSNPN, CDR2 SVGIG (reference sequence). With V trimmed by 3 bases and J by 3 bases, 4 bases remained unmatched. CDR3 sequence (DNA): TGTGCCTGGAGCCGACAGGGCGACTATGGCTACACCTTC. Its protein is CAWSRQGDYGYTF.

V usage is TRBV6-5 and J usage is TRBJ2-4; 8 bases align to TRBD2. Germline values: CDR1 MNHEY, CDR2 SVGAGI. With 6 bases clipped from V and 6 bases from J, the junction kept 4 bases outside the gene matches. The CDR3 sequence is 13 residues long. DNA for the CDR3: TGTGCCAGCAGCCTCGCGGGGGGAAACATTCAGTACTTC. This encodes CASSLAGGNIQYF.

The gene calls are TRBV30 and TRBJ2-3; 7 positions match TRBD2. CDR3 length equals 12 residues. The J segment lost 5 bases and the V segment lost 3 bases, leaving 2 bases of the junction unmatched. Per germline, CDR1 GTSNPN and CDR2 SVGIG (reference sequence). CDR3: CAWSPGGDTQYF. The CDR3 coding sequence is TGTGCCTGGAGCCCGGGGGGAGATACGCAGTATTTT.

The chain carries TRBV27 and TRBJ2-6; 9 positions agree with TRBD2. From germline, CDR1 is MNHEY and CDR2 SMNVEV (reference sequence). The length of the CDR3 is 18 residues. Trimming removed 5 bases from V and 1 base from J; junction bases left unmatched: 9. The CDR3 here is CASSERGALYSGANVLTF. The CDR3 DNA follows: TGTGCCAGCAGTGAGCGGGGGGCTTTGTATTCTGGGGCCAACGTCCTGACTTTC.

Only one count was recorded for this clone. This CDR3 reads CASSNLDLSTEAFF. The DNA of the CDR3 is TGTGCCAGCTCAAACCTCGACTTGAGCACTGAAGCTTTCTTT. The rearrangement joins TRBV18 to TRBJ1-1; D uncertain. Germline V lookup: CDR1 KGHSH, CDR2 LQKENI. Trimming took 5 bases from V and 4 from J, leaving 14 bases between them. This CDR3 has 14 amino acids.

This chain connects TRBV21-1 to TRBJ2-1; the table assigns TRBD2, which was not confirmed against the DNA. TRBV21-1 has pseudogene status. The CDR3 extends over 16 amino acids. CDR3 sequence (DNA): TGTGCCAGCAGCCTCCCCAGGGCTAGCGGGAACAATGAGCAGTTCTTC. Translating it yields CASSLPRASGNNEQFF.

In this sample, this clone turned up once. The J gene is TRBJ2-7, the V gene TRBV2; unclear D gene. The CDR3 has 16 residues. CDR1 is SNHLY and CDR2 is FYNNEI in the germline V gene. Trimming left V 1 base short and J 0 bases short, with 13 bases between. The CDR3 protein is CASSEVLPVSSYEQYF. In DNA, the CDR3 is TGTGCCAGCAGTGAAGTTCTGCCTGTCAGCTCCTACGAGCAGTACTTC.

The J gene is TRBJ1-2, the V gene TRBV5-6, with no clear D. The V and J ends lost 0 bases and 6 bases respectively, with 9 bases between them. CDR3 length: 13 residues. In germline, CDR1 is SGHDT, CDR2 YYEEEE. The CDR3 bases are TGTGCCAGCAGCTTGGGGCTAGACGATGGCTACACCTTC. Translated: CASSLGLDDGYTF.

This rearrangement joins TRBV7-2 to TRBJ2-2, with TRBD1 identical over 9 bases. Germline trimming cut 5 bases from V and 3 bases from J; bases unmatched to any gene: 4. CDR1 SGHTA and CDR2 FQGNSA come from the germline V gene. The CDR3 loop spans 15 amino acids. The CDR3 DNA reads as TGTGCCAGCAGCAGGGACAGGGTGTACACCGGGGAGCTGTTTTTT. Amino acid sequence: CASSRDRVYTGELFF.

V gene TRBV2 combines with J gene TRBJ2-5, with TRBD2 identical over 9 bases. The CDR3 is made up of 14 amino acids. Germline V CDR1 and CDR2: SNHLY, FYNNEI. Germline trimming cut 8 bases from V and 5 bases from J; bases unmatched to any gene: 9. In nucleotides, the CDR3 is TGTGCCAGCGTAGCGGGAGCTGGCCACGAGACCCAGTACTTC. Encoded protein: CASVAGAGHETQYF.

This clone was picked up a small number of times. J is TRBJ2-1 and V is TRBV5-1; 13 nucleotides line up with TRBD2. The CDR3 is 13 amino acids. Germline CDR1 is SGHRS and CDR2 is YFSETQ. V shed 4 bases and J 10 bases; nucleotides not matched to a gene: 2. The CDR3 sequence: CASSPLAGGEQFF. CDR3 in DNA: TGCGCCAGCAGCCCACTAGCGGGAGGGGAGCAGTTCTTC.

The chain uses TRBV5-6 and TRBJ1-4; 8 nucleotides match TRBD1. The ends lost 4 bases at V and 3 bases at J; junction bases unmatched: 11. Per germline, CDR1 SGHDT and CDR2 YYEEEE. The CDR3 sequence is 17 residues long. The CDR3, as DNA: TGTGCCAGCAGCCACAGGGGGGTTATCCGGTCTAATGAAAAACTGTTTTTT. It encodes CASSHRGVIRSNEKLFF.

The gene calls are TRBV12-3 or TRBV12-4 and TRBJ2-7, with TRBD2 as a possible D gene (6 bases). The CDR3 runs to 13 residues. The V end lost 6 bases, the J end lost 5 bases, and 14 bases lay between the germline ends. The CDR3 sequence: CASSRKGRHEQYF. CDR3 DNA: TGTGCCAGCAGCCGAAAGGGGAGGCACGAGCAGTACTTC.

This clone has just one count. The chain links TRBV27 to TRBJ2-7; 10 bases fit TRBD2. Germline V CDR1 and CDR2: MNHEY, SMNVEV (reference sequence). The CDR3 is made up of 15 amino acids. The trim removed 5 bases at V and 0 bases at J, leaving 4 bases unmatched. The CDR3 sequence is CASSQLAGASYEQYF. The CDR3 nucleotides read TGTGCCAGCAGTCAGCTAGCGGGGGCCTCCTACGAGCAGTACTTC.

The chain uses TRBV5-1 and TRBJ2-2; the match to TRBD2 covers 8 bases. The CDR3 runs 16 residues. V shed 0 bases and J 5 bases; nucleotides not matched to a gene: 6. Looked up from germline, CDR1 is SGHRS and CDR2 is YFSETQ. The CDR3 loop reads CASSLAGTRRTGELFF. The CDR3 DNA sequence: TGCGCCAGCAGCTTGGCCGGGACTAGAAGGACCGGGGAGCTGTTTTTT.

The chain carries TRBV6-6 and TRBJ2-1; D is perhaps TRBD2 (5 bases). This CDR3 comprises 11 residues. Trimming cost V 6 bases and J 12 bases, with 12 bases left between them. CDR1 and CDR2 from the germline V gene are MNHNY and SVGAGI (reference sequence). CDR3 residues: CASRLVDWQFF. The DNA for the CDR3 is TGTGCCAGCAGACTAGTCGACTGGCAGTTCTTC.

This clone was seen only once. The chain links TRBV27 to TRBJ1-5; 7 nucleotides agree with TRBD1. Losses at the gene ends were 6 bases for V and 4 bases for J; bases not matched to a gene: 3. The CDR3 has 13 amino acids. CDR1 is MNHEY, CDR2 SMNVEV, per germline (reference sequence). DNA of the CDR3: TGTGCCAGCAGAAGACAGGGTAATCAGCCCCAGCATTTT. It translates to CASRRQGNQPQHF.

The table lists this clone with a count of one. This chain links TRBV6-2 or TRBV6-3 with TRBJ1-1; tentatively, D is TRBD1 (5 bases). The CDR3 length is 16 residues. Germline CDR1 reads MNHEY; CDR2 reads SVGEGT. Trimming removed 5 bases from V and 7 bases from J, with 23 bases in between. CDR3 nucleotide sequence: TGTGCCAGCAGTCACCTACGAATCGGAAGGGGCTTTGAAGCTTTCTTT. Its protein product is CASSHLRIGRGFEAFF.

The V call is TRBV7-9, the J call TRBJ1-1, with TRBD1 matching 7 bases. This CDR3 has 16 amino acids. V trimming: 1 base; J trimming: 4 bases; junction bases outside the gene matches: 9. Germline V CDR1 and CDR2: SEHNR, FQNEAQ (reference sequence). DNA of the CDR3: TGTGCCAGCAGCTTAGGAGATACAGGGGTCGGCACTGAAGCTTTCTTT. Amino acid sequence: CASSLGDTGVGTEAFF.

Only one count was recorded for this clone. The chain joins TRBV27 to TRBJ1-6; D remains unclear. CDR1 is MNHEY and CDR2 is SMNVEV in the germline V gene (reference sequence). Trimming cost V 7 bases and J 0 bases, with 10 bases left between them. The CDR3 is 15 amino acids. CDR3 sequence: CASKHQSSYNSPLHF. In DNA form, the CDR3 reads TGTGCCAGCAAACACCAAAGCTCCTATAATTCACCCCTCCACTTT.

The chain links TRBV7-9 to TRBJ2-7; D call uncertain. V was cut by 5 bases and J by 5 bases, with 7 bases left in between. This CDR3 is built from 11 residues. CDR1 is SEHNR and CDR2 is FQNEAQ in the germline V gene (reference sequence). The CDR3: CASSPLHEQYF. The CDR3 nucleotides read TGTGCCAGCAGCCCTCTTCACGAGCAGTACTTC.

The chain combines TRBV9 with TRBJ1-1; no reliable D call. Germline assignment: CDR1 SGDLS and CDR2 YYNGEE. This CDR3 is built from 15 residues. The V end was cut by 0 bases, the J end by 5 bases, with 14 bases between. CDR3 sequence reads: CASSVATGRRTEAFF. The CDR3 nucleotides are TGTGCCAGCAGCGTAGCTACTGGGAGAAGAACTGAAGCTTTCTTT.

The chain employs TRBV5-6 and TRBJ2-2; no firm D call. The CDR3 extends over 18 amino acids. Germline values: CDR1 SGHDT, CDR2 YYEEEE. Trimming took off 1 base at V and 3 bases at J, with 19 bases between the two ends. The CDR3: CASSLFVVGVRDTGELFF. CDR3 in DNA: TGTGCCAGCAGCTTGTTTGTCGTCGGTGTTCGCGACACCGGGGAGCTGTTTTTT.